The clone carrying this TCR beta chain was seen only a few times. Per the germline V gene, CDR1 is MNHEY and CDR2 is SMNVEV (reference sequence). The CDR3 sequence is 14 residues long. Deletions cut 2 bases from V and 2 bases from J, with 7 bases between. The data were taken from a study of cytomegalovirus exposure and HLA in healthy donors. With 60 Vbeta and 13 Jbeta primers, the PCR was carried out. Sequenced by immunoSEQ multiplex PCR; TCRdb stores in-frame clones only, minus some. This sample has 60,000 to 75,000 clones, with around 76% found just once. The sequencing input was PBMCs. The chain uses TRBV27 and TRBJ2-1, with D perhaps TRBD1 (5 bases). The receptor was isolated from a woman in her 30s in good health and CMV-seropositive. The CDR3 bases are TGTGCCAGCAGTTTAGGGGCGCCCTACAATGAGCAGTTCTTC. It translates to CASSLGAPYNEQFF.